This T cell receptor (beta chain) is from a study of T cells after yellow fever vaccination. Study findings and constraints: Booster sampling recovered most clones from primary vaccination (roughly 96% CD4, approximately 90% CD8).

TCRdb ran MiXCR on the 5' RACE reads and lists one entry per CDR3 protein. Of approximately 250,000 distinct CDR3 sequences listed, roughly 4% are singletons. Many counts were recorded for this clonotype. The antigen remains undetermined. The CDR3 runs 16 residues. Deletions cut 0 bases from V and 5 bases from J, with 19 bases between. In germline, CDR1 is DFQATT, CDR2 SNEGSKA (reference sequence). The sequencing used PBMCs, collected 15 days after the yellow fever booster vaccination. This TCR was recovered from a man younger than 30 who received the YFV17D yellow fever vaccine. V gene TRBV20-1 combines with J gene TRBJ2-5, with a tentative D call TRBD2 (6 bases). For the CDR3, the DNA is TGCAGTGCTAGAGATCCCTCCGGGGGTGGGGCGGAGACCCAGTACTTC. Translated, it gives CSARDPSGGGAETQYF.